This TCR beta chain originates from a study of cytomegalovirus exposure and HLA in healthy donors. General study findings and limits: First-cohort TCR clusters tended to co-occur in the approximately 120 validation repertoires, a later analysis found. CMV antigen specificity of a few CMV-associated chains was confirmed in vitro. Whilst most TCR sequences proved rare, a subset of public TCRs occurred across many donors. According to the study, around 180 TCR beta chains were cytomegalovirus-associated.

This CDR3 comprises 15 residues. The germline V gene has CDR1 MNHEY and CDR2 SMNVEV (reference sequence). With V trimmed by 1 base and J by 3 bases, 6 bases remained unmatched. Comments on this clone: The antigen is not known.

Some clones are missing from TCRdb's copy, which holds only in-frame ones; the method was immunoSEQ multiplex PCR. The table lists 300,000 to 400,000 clones, about nine tenths of them singletons, with roughly 0.83% in the top ten. Material: PBMCs. The chain employs TRBV27 and TRBJ2-7, with 7 bases that match TRBD1. The receptor comes from a woman under 30 in good health and CMV-seronegative. The CDR3 protein is CASSLFRGRFYEQYF. The CDR3 bases are TGTGCCAGCAGTTTATTTAGGGGGCGGTTCTACGAGCAGTACTTC.